The rows below give T cell receptor beta chains drawn from one sample of a study of Ad26.COV2.S vaccination and SARS-CoV-2 variants. TCRdb keeps only in-frame clones here, not all; method: immunoSEQ multiplex PCR. The profile shows over 350,000 clones, roughly nine tenths of them singletons. Sequenced material: peripheral blood, taken in a trial of Ad26.COV2.S vaccine versus placebo. These receptors came from a person aged 18-60 years who received the Ad26.COV2.S COVID-19 vaccine or a placebo. CDR3s include the opening cysteine and the closing phenylalanine or tryptophan. Each record gives: V gene, clone size, D gene, J gene, CDR3 DNA, CDR3 protein. A D gene is named only where the DNA matches it firmly. Some rows mark clone size as missing; the rest say once, few, many or name a class of expanded clone.

TRBV4-1	few	-	TRBJ1-2	TGCGCCAGCAGCCAAGCGGGCGACGAGTTGTATGGCTACACCTTC	CASSQAGDELYGYTF
TRBV6-4	-	-	TRBJ2-7	TGTGCCAGCAGTGACTCGAGACTTATGATCGGAGGCGAGCAGTACTTC	CASSDSRLMIGGEQYF
TRBV6-5	-	TRBD1	TRBJ1-2	TGTGCCAGCAGAAAGGGACAGGTCAACCATTATGGCTACACCTTC	CASRKGQVNHYGYTF
TRBV5-1	-	-	TRBJ2-5	TGCGCCAGCAGCCGCGGAGTGGAGACCCAGTACTTC	CASSRGVETQYF
TRBV19	-	TRBD1	TRBJ1-2	TGTGCCACCAGAGGGACAGGGGGGAGTTATGGCTACACCTTC	CATRGTGGSYGYTF
TRBV12-3/TRBV12-4	-	-	TRBJ2-7	TGTGCCAGCAGCCGGACAATCTACGAGCAGTACTTC	CASSRTIYEQYF
TRBV5-1	-	-	TRBJ1-1	TGCGCCAGCAGCCCCTCTGCGGACGGGGGCACTGAAGCTTTCTTT	CASSPSADGGTEAFF
TRBV5-1	once	TRBD1	TRBJ2-5	TGCGCCAGCAGCTTGTACAGGGGGCAAGAGACCCAGTACTTC	CASSLYRGQETQYF
TRBV5-1	once	-	TRBJ2-7	TGCGCCAGCAGCTCCGGATCGAGGGATGAGCAGTACTTC	CASSSGSRDEQYF
TRBV5-1	-	TRBD1	TRBJ2-4	TGCGCCAGCAGCTTGGAGGGACAGCTAGCCAAAAACATTCAGTACTTC	CASSLEGQLAKNIQYF
TRBV9	-	-	TRBJ2-5	TGTGCCAGCAGCGTAGTTGGAGGAGTCGCCGAGACCCAGTACTTC	CASSVVGGVAETQYF
TRBV29-1	-	-	TRBJ1-1	TGCAGCGTTGACTGGAGGATAGGGGAAGCTTTCTTT	CSVDWRIGEAFF
TRBV7-8	once	-	TRBJ2-7	TGTGCCAGCAGCTTAAGCAGGGACCTTTCCAGCGAGCAGTACTTC	CASSLSRDLSSEQYF
TRBV12-3/TRBV12-4	few	TRBD1	TRBJ2-7	TGTGCCAGCAGTTTATTACAGGGGGACGAGCAGTACTTC	CASSLLQGDEQYF
TRBV7-9	once	-	TRBJ1-2	TGTGCCAGCAGCTTAGGGGCGACAGGAGCTAACGGGGGCTACACCTTC	CASSLGATGANGGYTF
TRBV9	-	-	TRBJ1-3	TGTGCCAGCAGCGTAGGGGGATACTACGGCTCTGGAAACACCATATATTTT	CASSVGGYYGSGNTIYF
TRBV10-3	-	-	TRBJ2-7	TGTGCCAGCATCGGAGAGCCCCATTACGAGCAGTACTTC	CASIGEPHYEQYF
TRBV4-2	-	-	TRBJ2-3	TGTGCCAGCAGCCAACTTCGATCAGATACGCAGTATTTT	CASSQLRSDTQYF
TRBV11-2	once	-	TRBJ1-2	TGTGCCAGCAGCTTAGGCCCCTGGGGGGCGGGGAATGGCTACACCTTC	CASSLGPWGAGNGYTF
TRBV9	-	-	TRBJ1-2	TGTGCCAGCAGCGCCCCAGGGTCGGGCTACACCTTC	CASSAPGSGYTF
TRBV7-9	-	TRBD1	TRBJ1-5	TGTGCCAGCAGCTTAGCCCCCATAGGGGGCCGACAGCCCCAGCATTTT	CASSLAPIGGRQPQHF
TRBV29-1	-	-	TRBJ1-1	TGCAGCGTGAGGGGGGGGCACACTGAAGCTTTCTTT	CSVRGGHTEAFF